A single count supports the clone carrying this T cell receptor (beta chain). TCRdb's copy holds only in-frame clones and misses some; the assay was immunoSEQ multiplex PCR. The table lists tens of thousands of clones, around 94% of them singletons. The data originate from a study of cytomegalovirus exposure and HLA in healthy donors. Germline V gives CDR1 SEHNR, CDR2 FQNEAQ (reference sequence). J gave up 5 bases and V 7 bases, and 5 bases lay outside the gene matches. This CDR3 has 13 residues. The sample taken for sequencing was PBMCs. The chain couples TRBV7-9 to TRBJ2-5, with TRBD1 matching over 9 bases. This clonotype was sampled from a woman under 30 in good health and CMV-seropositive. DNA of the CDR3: TGTGCCAGCAAGCGCGGGACAGGGGAGACCCAGTACTTC. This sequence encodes CASKRGTGETQYF.